Listed below are T cell receptor beta chains from one sample, sequenced in a study of T cell responses to AZD1222 COVID-19 vaccine. This table comes from immunoSEQ multiplex PCR, and its TCRdb copy is limited to in-frame clones, with some not included. This sample carries more than 150,000 clones, under 95% of them seen once, and the ten largest clones take around 1.3%. Specimen: peripheral blood, collected 28 days after the second AZD1222 dose. Receptors were obtained from an adult who received the AZD1222 COVID-19 vaccine. Both conserved end residues are part of each CDR3. The order of the fields is clone size, J gene, V gene, D gene, CDR3 DNA, CDR3 protein. D genes are given only for firm matches. Size tells how often a clone was seen (once, few, many) or the class of an expanded clone, and some rows leave it out.

.	TRBJ1-3	TRBV19	.	TGTGCCAGTAGTACAGACAGTCACTCTGGAAACACCATATATTTT	CASSTDSHSGNTIYF
.	TRBJ2-7	TRBV15	.	TGTGCCACCAGCAGAGTTGCCAGGGTGCTGGGGTCCTACGAGCAGTACTTC	CATSRVARVLGSYEQYF
.	TRBJ1-5	TRBV30	.	TGTGCCTGGGCCCCGGGACCCAGCCATCAGCCCCAGCATTTT	CAWAPGPSHQPQHF
.	TRBJ1-3	TRBV4-1	.	TGCGCCAGCAGCCAAGATAAGGGCTCTGGAAACACCATATATTTT	CASSQDKGSGNTIYF
.	TRBJ1-2	TRBV5-4	.	TGTGCCAGCAGCCCGGGGATTTCGCCGGATGGCTACACCTTC	CASSPGISPDGYTF
.	TRBJ1-6	TRBV6-5	TRBD1	TGTGCCAGCAGACCCGGGACAGGAGGAGAATCACCCCTCCACTTT	CASRPGTGGESPLHF
.	TRBJ2-7	TRBV5-6	TRBD1	TGTGCCAGCAGCTTGACTGGGACAGGGAACGAGCAGTACTTC	CASSLTGTGNEQYF
.	TRBJ2-7	TRBV10-1	.	TGCGCCAGGATCGGGGGGCGCAACGAGCAGTACTTC	CARIGGRNEQYF
few	TRBJ1-3	TRBV4-1	.	TGCGCCAGCAGCCTCCTCGGACTCTCTGGAAACACCATATATTTT	CASSLLGLSGNTIYF
.	TRBJ2-7	TRBV5-6	TRBD2	TGTGCCAGCAGCTCGACTAGCGGGCCATCCTACGAGCAGTACTTC	CASSSTSGPSYEQYF
.	TRBJ2-1	TRBV10-3	TRBD2	TGTGCCATCAGGGGACTAGCGGGAGTAGGATTGAATAATGAGCAGTTCTTC	CAIRGLAGVGLNNEQFF
few	TRBJ2-2	TRBV13	.	TGTGCCAGCAGCCCGGAACTGGCATCCGGGGAGCTGTTTTTT	CASSPELASGELFF
.	TRBJ2-4	TRBV11-3	.	TGTGCCAGCAGGCCGACTCGACGGTCCCCCTTAGCCAAAAACATTCAGTACTTC	CASRPTRRSPLAKNIQYF
.	TRBJ1-4	TRBV28	.	TGTGCCAGCAGGGGTTTGGGGAAGGGTAATGAAAAACTGTTTTTT	CASRGLGKGNEKLFF